These T cell receptor beta chains were read from a single sample in a study of T cells in Graves' hyperthyroidism and ophthalmopathy. MiXCR, run by TCRdb on the multiplex PCR reads, gives a single entry per CDR3 protein. The sample holds approximately 590,000 distinct CDR3 sequences, roughly 14% seen once. Sequenced input: blood. These receptors all come from a woman under 40 with Graves' hyperthyroidism. The CDR3 runs from the conserved cysteine through the conserved F or W. D genes are given only for firm matches. A row's size may be missing; if present it is once, few, many or a size class.

v_gene	abundance	j_gene	d_gene	CDR3aa	CDR3nt
TRBV5-1	-	TRBJ1-2	-	CASSPRTQAGGYTF	TGCGCCAGCAGCCCGAGGACTCAAGCGGGGGGCTACACCTTC
TRBV18	many	TRBJ2-1	-	CASLSEGFEQFF	TGTGCCAGTCTCTCGGAGGGTTTCGAGCAGTTCTTC
TRBV9	-	TRBJ2-3	TRBD2	CASSVETGGRRTDTQYF	TGTGCCAGCAGCGTAGAAACGGGAGGGCGGCGGACAGATACGCAGTATTTT
TRBV9	few	TRBJ1-1	-	CASSVGFLSTEAFF	TGTGCCAGCAGCGTTGGCTTTTTGAGCACTGAAGCTTTCTTT
TRBV18	few	TRBJ2-3	TRBD1	CASSPPRGTGSDTQYF	TGTGCCAGCTCACCACCGCGGGGGACAGGGTCAGATACGCAGTATTTT
TRBV4-1	-	TRBJ1-1	-	CASSARGINTEAFF	TGCGCCAGCAGCGCTCGCGGGATTAACACTGAAGCTTTCTTT
TRBV3-1	many	TRBJ1-1	-	CASSQASRRGMNTEAFF	TGTGCCAGCAGCCAAGCCAGCAGGCGGGGGATGAACACTGAAGCTTTCTTT
TRBV19	many	TRBJ1-1	-	CASSRPRANTEAFF	TGTGCCAGCTCTAGGCCCAGGGCGAACACTGAAGCTTTCTTT
TRBV7-8	many	TRBJ2-1	-	CASSTPPPGGEFGGVSRFYNEQFF	TGTGCCAGCAGCACACCACCTCCAGGGGGTGAGTTCGGAGGGGTCTCAAGATTCTACAATGAGCAGTTCTTC
TRBV20-1	many	TRBJ1-1	-	CSAPTRNTEAFF	TGCAGTGCCCCAACACGGAACACTGAAGCTTTCTTT
TRBV12-3/TRBV12-4	many	TRBJ2-3	TRBD2	CASSFVTSAGNTQYF	TGTGCCAGCAGTTTTGTCACCTCAGCGGGAAATACGCAGTATTTT
TRBV7-2	-	TRBJ1-4	TRBD1	CASSSGTGFEKLFF	TGTGCCAGCAGCTCCGGGACAGGGTTTGAAAAACTGTTTTTT
TRBV7-9	-	TRBJ2-1	-	CASSFRQPNDGQFF	TGTGCCAGCAGCTTCAGGCAGCCCAATGACGGGCAGTTCTTC
TRBV19	many	TRBJ2-5	TRBD1	CASSIAGTGIETQYF	TGTGCCAGTAGTATCGCCGGGACAGGGATCGAGACCCAGTACTTC
TRBV7-3	few	TRBJ2-2	TRBD2	CASSSSGSNTGELFF	TGTGCCAGCAGTAGTAGCGGGTCAAACACCGGGGAGCTGTTTTTT
TRBV5-1	many	TRBJ2-7	-	CASQTDGGSYEQYF	TGCGCCAGCCAGACGGACGGCGGCTCCTACGAGCAGTACTTC
TRBV30	many	TRBJ1-5	TRBD1	CAWSQRDSQPQHF	TGTGCCTGGAGTCAAAGGGACAGTCAGCCCCAGCATTTT
TRBV7-8	-	TRBJ1-5	-	CASSLVRGNSNQPQHF	TGTGCCAGCAGCTTAGTGCGGGGGAATAGCAATCAGCCCCAGCATTTT
TRBV13	many	TRBJ2-1	TRBD2	CASSIQAAGLAYNEQFF	TGTGCCAGCAGCATCCAGGCCGCGGGACTAGCTTACAATGAGCAGTTCTTC
TRBV12-3/TRBV12-4	-	TRBJ2-1	-	CASSSPSASSCNEQFF	TGTGCCAGCAGCTCCCCTAGCGCGAGCTCCTGCAATGAGCAGTTCTTC
TRBV7-3	many	TRBJ2-1	-	CASSLRASQNNEQFF	TGTGCCAGCAGCTTACGGGCTAGCCAGAACAATGAGCAGTTCTTC
TRBV12-3/TRBV12-4	-	TRBJ2-1	-	CASSLRLANPEQFF	TGTGCCAGCAGTTTGAGGCTAGCGAACCCCGAGCAGTTCTTC
TRBV18	many	TRBJ1-4	-	CASSRAAAANEKLFF	TGTGCCAGCTCACGTGCGGCTGCAGCTAATGAAAAACTGTTTTTT
TRBV7-2	many	TRBJ1-2	-	CASSLAGSSHYGYTF	TGTGCCAGCAGCCTGGCGGGGAGCAGCCACTATGGCTACACCTTC
TRBV20-1	-	TRBJ1-2	-	CSATSPYSYGYTF	TGCAGTGCTACTAGCCCCTACTCTTATGGCTACACCTTC
TRBV4-1	-	TRBJ1-2	-	CASSPPPSKAKERGYTF	TGCGCCAGCAGCCCTCCTCCCAGCAAGGCGAAAGAGAGGGGCTACACCTTC
TRBV27	many	TRBJ2-2	-	CASSLWGGELFF	TGTGCCAGCAGTTTATGGGGCGGGGAGCTGTTTTTT
TRBV6-4	many	TRBJ2-1	-	CASSDEAENEQFF	TGTGCCAGCAGTGACGAAGCGGAGAATGAGCAGTTCTTC
TRBV29-1	few	TRBJ2-5	-	CSVEGNQETQYF	TGCAGCGTTGAAGGGAACCAAGAGACCCAGTACTTC
TRBV30	many	TRBJ2-7	-	CAWSPPLGVAYEQYF	TGTGCCTGGAGTCCTCCCCTAGGGGTAGCCTACGAGCAGTACTTC
TRBV28	many	TRBJ2-1	-	CASSPGVSYNEQFF	TGTGCCAGCAGCCCGGGGGTCTCCTACAATGAGCAGTTCTTC
TRBV28	-	TRBJ2-3	-	CASGKPGRDTQYF	TGTGCCAGCGGGAAGCCAGGGCGGGATACGCAGTATTTT
TRBV5-4	-	TRBJ1-2	TRBD1	CASSSQGAQGYTF	TGTGCCAGCAGTTCACAGGGGGCGCAAGGCTACACCTTC
TRBV18	many	TRBJ2-7	-	CASSPQTYEQYF	TGTGCCAGCAGCCCCCAGACCTACGAGCAGTACTTC